These 9 T cell receptor beta chains were sequenced from one sample in a study of blood T cell repertoires in COVID-19. The repertoire was sequenced with immunoSEQ multiplex PCR; TCRdb's copy has only in-frame clones and lacks some. The profile shows roughly 300,000 clones, roughly 90% of them singletons. The material sequenced was peripheral blood. These receptors were obtained from a woman aged 25 to 45 with COVID-19, enrolled during active disease.

This chain connects TRBV7-9 to TRBJ1-4; no reliable D call. From germline, CDR1 is SEHNR and CDR2 FQNEAQ (reference sequence). The CDR3 has 13 residues. Trimming took off 4 bases at V and 7 bases at J, with 10 bases between the two ends. The chain's CDR3 is CASSSGGFEKLFF. CDR3 in DNA: TGTGCCAGCAGCTCAGGCGGGTTTGAAAAACTGTTTTTT.

The V gene is TRBV2, the J gene TRBJ2-5; TRBD2 agrees at 9 bases. Trimming removed 4 bases from V and 5 bases from J; junction bases left unmatched: 8. The germline gives CDR1 SNHLY, CDR2 FYNNEI. The CDR3 is made up of 15 amino acids. As DNA, the CDR3 is TGTGCCAGCAGTGGAGGGACTAGCAACCGGGAGACCCAGTACTTC. Translation: CASSGGTSNRETQYF. The whole variable domain, filled in from reference TRBV2 and TRBJ2-5, reads EPEVTQTPSHQVTQMGQEVILRCVPISNHLYFYWYRQILGQKVEFLVSFYNNEISEKSEIFDDQFSVERPDGSNFTLKIRSTKLEDSAMYFCASSGGTSNRETQYFGPGTRLLVL.

This chain connects TRBV28 to TRBJ1-5; no reliable D call. Germline CDR1 and CDR2: MDHEN and SYDVKM. The V end was cut by 10 bases, the J end by 7 bases, with 14 bases between. This CDR3 spans 12 amino acids. In nucleotides, the CDR3 is TGTGCCACCTGTCAGCGCCCCCAGCCCCAGCATTTT. It translates to CATCQRPQPQHF.

The chain employs TRBV5-1 and TRBJ2-1; 11 positions agree with TRBD2. V was pared by 4 bases and J by 0 bases, with 9 bases of the junction left unmatched. This CDR3 spans 18 amino acids. Germline assignment: CDR1 SGHRS and CDR2 YFSETQ. The CDR3 loop reads CASSTGLAGLSSYNEQFF. The CDR3 DNA reads TGCGCCAGCAGCACCGGACTAGCGGGCTTAAGCTCCTACAATGAGCAGTTCTTC.

CDR3 coding DNA: TGTGCCAGCAGCTATCAGACTAGCGGGACCAATGAGCAGTTCTTC. Its translation is CASSYQTSGTNEQFF. The rearrangement uses TRBV5-5 and TRBJ2-1; 11 nucleotides align to TRBD2. V gave up 3 bases and J gave up 6 bases; unmatched junction bases: 5. CDR1 and CDR2 (germline): SGHKS, YYEKEE (reference sequence). The CDR3 length is 15 residues.

The chain employs TRBV12-3 or TRBV12-4 and TRBJ2-7; D call uncertain. This CDR3 is built from 13 residues. Trimming cost V 2 bases and J 3 bases, with 8 bases left between them. CDR3 sequence reads: CASSLKTYYEQYF. Here the CDR3 DNA reads TGTGCCAGCAGTTTAAAGACATACTACGAGCAGTACTTC.

The V call is TRBV30, the J call TRBJ1-1; unclear D gene. The V end was cut by 4 bases, the J end by 5 bases, with 14 bases between. Germline V gene sequence: CDR1 GTSNPN, CDR2 SVGIG (reference sequence). CDR3 length: 13 residues. CDR3 residues: CAWNNREGTEAFF. CDR3 sequence (DNA): TGTGCCTGGAATAATAGGGAGGGAACTGAAGCTTTCTTT.

The chain couples TRBV30 to TRBJ1-1; no reliable D call. V shed 3 bases and J shed 0 bases, with 11 bases lying between them. CDR3 length: 14 residues. The germline gives CDR1 GTSNPN, CDR2 SVGIG (reference sequence). CDR3 sequence (DNA): TGTGCCTGGAGCGTTTTGAGTATGAACACTGAAGCTTTCTTT. This sequence encodes CAWSVLSMNTEAFF. The variable domain in full, completed from reference TRBV30 and TRBJ1-1, reads SQTIHQWPATLVQPVGSPLSLECTVEGTSNPNLYWYRQAAGRGLQLLFYSVGIGQISSEVPQNLSASRPQDRQFILSSKKLLLSDSGFYLCAWSVLSMNTEAFFGQGTRLTVV.

V and J are TRBV3-1 (or the pseudogene TRBV3-2) and TRBJ1-1; 7 positions match TRBD1. The germline CDR1 and CDR2 sequences are LGHDT and YNNKEL (reference sequence). Trimming removed 6 bases from V and 3 bases from J; junction bases left unmatched: 4. This CDR3 region has 13 residues. The CDR3 reads CASRATGDTEAFF. The CDR3 DNA sequence: TGTGCCAGCAGAGCCACAGGGGACACTGAAGCTTTCTTT.